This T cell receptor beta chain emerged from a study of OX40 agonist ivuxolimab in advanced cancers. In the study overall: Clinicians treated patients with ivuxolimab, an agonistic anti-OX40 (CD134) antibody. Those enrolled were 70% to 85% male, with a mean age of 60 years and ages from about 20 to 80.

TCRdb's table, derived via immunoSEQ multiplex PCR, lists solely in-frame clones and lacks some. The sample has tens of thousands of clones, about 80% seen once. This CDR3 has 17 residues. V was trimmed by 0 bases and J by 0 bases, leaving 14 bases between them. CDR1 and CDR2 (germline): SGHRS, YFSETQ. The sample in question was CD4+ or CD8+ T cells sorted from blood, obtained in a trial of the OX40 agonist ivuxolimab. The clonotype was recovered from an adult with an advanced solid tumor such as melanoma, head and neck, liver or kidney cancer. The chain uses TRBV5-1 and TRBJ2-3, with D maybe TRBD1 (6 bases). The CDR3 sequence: CASSLARGAASTDTQYF. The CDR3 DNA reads TGCGCCAGCAGCTTGGCCAGGGGAGCAGCGAGCACAGATACGCAGTATTTT.